These 3 T cell receptor beta chains share one sample of origin, sequenced in a study of PD-1 blockade in classical Hodgkin lymphoma. Clones were read by immunoSEQ multiplex PCR, and TCRdb kept only the in-frame ones, dropping some. The sample lists approximately 46,000 clones; approximately 70% were seen once. Brentuximab vedotin exposure varied, and every patient relapsed after autologous stem cell transplantation. The material was peripheral blood mononuclear cells (PBMCs), obtained at baseline. All receptors come from a human donor with classical Hodgkin lymphoma.

The chain uses TRBV5-4 and TRBJ1-1; D not certain. Germline V lookup: CDR1 SGHNT, CDR2 YYREEE (reference sequence). This CDR3 comprises 14 residues. V was clipped by 2 bases and J by 1 base, with 9 bases between them. This CDR3 reads CASSFKIPNTEAFF. The CDR3, as DNA: TGTGCCAGCAGCTTCAAGATTCCGAACACTGAAGCTTTCTTT.

The genes are TRBV25-1 and TRBJ2-5, with TRBD2 matching 12 bases. Germline loops: CDR1 MGHDK, CDR2 SYGVNS. V trimming: 3 bases; J trimming: 3 bases; junction bases outside the gene matches: 2. The CDR3 covers 15 residues. DNA for the CDR3: TGTGCCAGCAGTGAGGCTAGCGGGAGGGAAGAGACCCAGTACTTC. Protein sequence: CASSEASGREETQYF.

The V call is TRBV30, the J call TRBJ2-6; D perhaps matches TRBD2 (5 bases). V was cut by 0 bases and J by 2 bases, with 8 bases left in between. This CDR3 spans 15 amino acids. Germline V gene data show CDR1 as GTSNPN and CDR2 as SVGIG (reference sequence). CDR3: CAWSVDGAGANVLTF. The CDR3 coding sequence is TGTGCCTGGAGTGTAGACGGGGCTGGGGCCAACGTCCTGACTTTC.